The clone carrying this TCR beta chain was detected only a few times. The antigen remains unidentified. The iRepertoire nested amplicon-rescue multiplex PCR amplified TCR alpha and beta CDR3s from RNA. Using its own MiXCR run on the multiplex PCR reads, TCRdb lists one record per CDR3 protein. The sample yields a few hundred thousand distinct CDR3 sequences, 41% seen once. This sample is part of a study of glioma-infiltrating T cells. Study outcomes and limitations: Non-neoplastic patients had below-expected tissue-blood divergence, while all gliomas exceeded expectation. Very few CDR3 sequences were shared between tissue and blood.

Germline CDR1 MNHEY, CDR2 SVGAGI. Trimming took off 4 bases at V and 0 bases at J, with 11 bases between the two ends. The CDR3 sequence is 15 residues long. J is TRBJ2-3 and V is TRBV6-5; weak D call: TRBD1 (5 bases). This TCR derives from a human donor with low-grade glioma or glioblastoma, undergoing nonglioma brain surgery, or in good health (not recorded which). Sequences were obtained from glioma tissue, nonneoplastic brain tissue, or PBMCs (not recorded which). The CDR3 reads CASSSMTASTDTQYF. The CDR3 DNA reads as TGTGCCAGCAGTTCAATGACAGCTAGCACAGATACGCAGTATTTT.